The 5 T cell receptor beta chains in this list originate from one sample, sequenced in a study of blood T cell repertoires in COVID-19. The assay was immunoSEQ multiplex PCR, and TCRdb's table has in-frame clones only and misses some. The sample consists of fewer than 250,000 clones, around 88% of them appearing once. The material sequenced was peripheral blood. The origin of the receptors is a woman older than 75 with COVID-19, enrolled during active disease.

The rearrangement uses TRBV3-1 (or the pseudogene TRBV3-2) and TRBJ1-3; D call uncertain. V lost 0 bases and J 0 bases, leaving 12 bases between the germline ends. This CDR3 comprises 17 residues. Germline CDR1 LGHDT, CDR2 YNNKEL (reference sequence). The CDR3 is CASSQESRLRSGNTIYF. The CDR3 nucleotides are TGTGCCAGCAGCCAAGAATCTAGACTTCGCTCTGGAAACACCATATATTTT.

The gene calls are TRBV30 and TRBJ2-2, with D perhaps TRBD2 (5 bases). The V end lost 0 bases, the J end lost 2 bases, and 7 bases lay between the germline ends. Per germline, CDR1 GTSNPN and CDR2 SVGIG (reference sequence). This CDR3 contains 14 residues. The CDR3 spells CAWSVGSNTGELFF. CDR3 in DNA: TGTGCCTGGAGTGTAGGGAGTAACACCGGGGAGCTGTTTTTT.

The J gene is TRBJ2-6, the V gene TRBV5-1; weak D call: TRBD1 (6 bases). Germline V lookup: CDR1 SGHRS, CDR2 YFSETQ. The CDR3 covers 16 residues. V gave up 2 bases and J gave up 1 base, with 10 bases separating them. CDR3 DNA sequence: TGCGCCAGCAGCTTAGCAGGGGTTTCTGGGGCCAACGTCCTGACTTTC. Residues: CASSLAGVSGANVLTF. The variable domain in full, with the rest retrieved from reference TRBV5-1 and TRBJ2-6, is KAGVTQTPRYLIKTRGQQVTLSCSPISGHRSVSWYQQTPGQGLQFLFEYFSETQRNKGNFPGRFSGRQFSNSRSEMNVSTLELGDSALYLCASSLAGVSGANVLTFGAGSRLTVL.

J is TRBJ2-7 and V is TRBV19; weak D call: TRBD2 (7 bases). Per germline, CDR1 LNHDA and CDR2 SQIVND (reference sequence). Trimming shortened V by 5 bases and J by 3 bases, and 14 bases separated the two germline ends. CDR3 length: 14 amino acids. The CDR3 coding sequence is TGTGCCAGTAGTCGCGGGGGCTGGATCTACGAGCAGTACTTC. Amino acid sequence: CASSRGGWIYEQYF.

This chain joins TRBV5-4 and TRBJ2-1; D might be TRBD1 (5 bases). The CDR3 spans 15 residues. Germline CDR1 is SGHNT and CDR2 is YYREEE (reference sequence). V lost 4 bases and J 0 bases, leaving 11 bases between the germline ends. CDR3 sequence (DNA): TGTGCCAGCAGCCCGCAGGGCGGCTCCTACAATGAGCAGTTCTTC. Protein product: CASSPQGGSYNEQFF.